Shown below are 27 T cell receptor beta chains from a single sample sequenced in a study of persistence of HIV-infected CD4 T cells. The libraries were made with immunoSEQ version 4 in survey mode. This table comes from immunoSEQ multiplex PCR, and its TCRdb copy is limited to in-frame clones, with some not included. The sample has around 9,200 clones, about four fifths seen once; the top ten hold 2% to 2.5%. An overlapping HIV-1 Gag peptide pool stimulated these cells at about 0.9 ug/peptide/mL. CD4+ T cells upregulating both CD40 ligand and CD69 were sorted as responding cells. These receptors lack a known antigen. The sequencing here drew on CD4+ T cells sorted from PBMCs after approximately 20-hour stimulation, taken from a patient who received antiretroviral therapy. The receptors here all came from an adult woman with HIV who was CMV-seropositive.

The CDR3 DNA sequence: TGTGCCACCAGCGGACTCCTGGGGAGCGACACTGAAGCTTTCTTT. Encoded protein: CATSGLLGSDTEAFF. The chain recombines TRBV15 with TRBJ1-1; D remains unclear. Germline V gene sequence: CDR1 LNHNV, CDR2 YYDKDF (reference sequence). The V end lost 5 bases, the J end lost 3 bases, and 16 bases lay between the germline ends. The CDR3 is made up of 15 amino acids.

CDR3: CASASKGGLEEQYF. DNA of the CDR3: TGTGCCAGCGCGTCGAAAGGGGGGCTAGAGGAGCAGTACTTC. The V call is TRBV7-8, the J call TRBJ2-7; either TRBD1 or TRBD2 may supply D (6 bases each). The CDR3 length is 14 residues. Germline CDR1 and CDR2: SGHVS and FQNEAQ. V was pared by 8 bases and J by 7 bases, with 21 bases between.

This chain links TRBV7-3 with TRBJ1-1; 7 nucleotides align to TRBD1. The CDR3 has 14 residues. Per germline, CDR1 SGHTA and CDR2 FQGTGA. The J segment lost 4 bases and the V segment lost 2 bases, leaving 4 bases of the junction unmatched. This chain's CDR3 is CASSLAGGSTEAFF. For the CDR3, the DNA is TGTGCCAGCAGCTTAGCAGGGGGTTCCACTGAAGCTTTCTTT.

This clone was observed a handful of times. V usage is TRBV6-2 or TRBV6-3 and J usage is TRBJ2-7; D ambiguous. This CDR3 comprises 11 residues. CDR1 is MNHEY, CDR2 SVGEGT, per germline. With 4 bases removed from V and 4 bases from J, the gap between germline ends came to 5 bases. CDR3 residues: CASSLQYEQYF. Here the CDR3 DNA reads TGTGCCAGCAGTTTGCAATACGAGCAGTACTTC.

V gene TRBV28 combines with J gene TRBJ2-5; 10 nucleotides match TRBD2. The V gene's germline CDR1 is MDHEN and CDR2 SYDVKM. The CDR3 spans 15 residues. J lost 3 bases, V lost 5 bases, and 6 bases had no gene match. The CDR3 protein is CASSGAGGGKETQYF. CDR3 DNA sequence: TGTGCCAGCAGTGGAGCGGGAGGGGGGAAAGAGACCCAGTACTTC.

This rearrangement joins TRBV7-3 to TRBJ1-6; D not certain. In germline, CDR1 is SGHTA, CDR2 FQGTGA. The ends were cut back, 5 bases at V and 10 bases at J, with 12 bases in the middle. This CDR3 comprises 13 residues. The CDR3, as DNA: TGTGCCAGCAGCCCAACCCGTATGTCACCCCTCCACTTT. This gives the protein CASSPTRMSPLHF.

V and J are TRBV5-1 and TRBJ1-4, with 8 bases identical to TRBD1. This CDR3 has 15 amino acids. The trim removed 4 bases at V and 3 bases at J, leaving 5 bases unmatched. CDR1 is SGHRS and CDR2 is YFSETQ in the germline V gene. The CDR3 DNA follows: TGCGCCAGCAGCCCGACAGGGGCGGCTAATGAAAAACTGTTTTTT. Residues: CASSPTGAANEKLFF.

This rearrangement joins TRBV27 to TRBJ2-6; TRBD2 is a possible D gene (5 bases). Trimming left V 6 bases short and J 0 bases short, with 6 bases between. Germline-derived CDR1 and CDR2 are MNHEY and SMNVEV (reference sequence). The CDR3 runs 14 residues. The CDR3 reads CASRGSSGANVLTF. In DNA, the CDR3 is TGTGCCAGCAGAGGGAGCTCTGGGGCCAACGTCCTGACTTTC.

This clone was seen a few times. The J gene is TRBJ1-5, the V gene TRBV21-1; the table gives TRBD1 as D, unverified against the DNA. TRBV21-1 is reported as a pseudogene. The CDR3 sequence is 18 residues long. For the CDR3, the DNA is TGTGCCAGCAGCAGCATTTTCCGGGACAGTAATAGCAATCAGCCCCAGCATTTT. Residues: CASSSIFRDSNSNQPQHF.

The CDR3 nucleotides are TGTGCCAGCAGCCAAGACACAGGGAAAGCTTTCTTT. It translates to CASSQDTGKAFF. This chain joins TRBV14 and TRBJ1-1; D may be TRBD1 (6 bases). The CDR3 has 12 residues. Germline CDR1 reads SGHDN; CDR2 reads FVKESK. Trimming left V 0 bases short and J 9 bases short, with 8 bases between. Drawing the rest from reference TRBV14 and TRBJ1-1, the complete variable domain is EAGVTQFPSHSVIEKGQTVTLRCDPISGHDNLYWYRRVMGKEIKFLLHFVKESKQDESGMPNNRFLAERTGGTYSTLKVQPAELEDSGVYFCASSQDTGKAFFGQGTRLTVV.

J is TRBJ1-2 and V is TRBV7-9; no clear D. This CDR3 comprises 12 residues. V dropped 1 base and J dropped 4 bases, with 4 bases sitting between them. Germline values: CDR1 SEHNR, CDR2 FQNEAQ (reference sequence). The DNA of the CDR3 is TGTGCCAGCAGCTTAGGGACCTATGGCTACACCTTC. Translating it yields CASSLGTYGYTF.

The V and J genes are TRBV6-6 and TRBJ2-5; TRBD2 might be the D (6 bases). Germline V lookup: CDR1 MNHNY, CDR2 SVGAGI (reference sequence). V lost 8 bases, J lost 4 bases, and 14 bases lay in between. The CDR3 spans 13 residues. The CDR3 DNA sequence: TGTGCCAGCTGGAGGGCCCTTGGAGAGACCCAGTACTTC. It is translated as CASWRALGETQYF.

The table lists this clone with a few counts. The chain carries TRBV21-1 and TRBJ2-3; TRBD1 is taken as the D call from the table, unchecked against the DNA. TRBV21-1 is designated a pseudogene. This CDR3 has 17 amino acids. The CDR3 spells CASSKFNFGQFLDTQYF. Here the CDR3 DNA reads TGTGCCAGCAGCAAGTTTAATTTTGGACAGTTCTTAGATACGCAGTATTTT.

J is TRBJ1-6 and V is TRBV5-6, with 11 bases fitting TRBD1. Looked up from germline, CDR1 is SGHDT and CDR2 is YYEEEE. The CDR3 extends over 15 amino acids. Trimming cost V 4 bases and J 9 bases; bases outside gene matches: 6. CDR3 in amino acids: CASSGTGGVFSPLHF. CDR3 bases: TGTGCCAGCAGCGGGACAGGGGGGGTGTTTTCACCCCTCCACTTT. Based on the CDR3 plus reference TRBV5-6 and TRBJ1-6, the full variable domain is DAGVTQSPTHLIKTRGQQVTLRCSPKSGHDTVSWYQQALGQGPQFIFQYYEEEERQRGNFPDRFSGHQFPNYSSELNVNALLLGDSALYLCASSGTGGVFSPLHFGNGTRLTVT.

The rearrangement uses TRBV29-1 and TRBJ2-3; D tentatively reads TRBD1 or TRBD2 (7 bases each). CDR1 is SQVTM, CDR2 ANQGSEA, per germline. This CDR3 is built from 14 residues. The ends were cut back, 3 bases at V and 6 bases at J, with 16 bases in the middle. CDR3 region: CSVEMRQGGDTQYF. CDR3 sequence (DNA): TGCAGCGTTGAGATGAGACAGGGAGGGGATACGCAGTATTTT.

This clone was seen just once. The rearrangement uses TRBV11-3 and TRBJ2-1; 9 bases fit TRBD2. This CDR3 spans 19 amino acids. CDR1 and CDR2 (germline): SGHNT, YENEEA. Trimming cost V 4 bases and J 0 bases; bases outside gene matches: 13. CDR3 sequence (DNA): TGTGCCAGCAGCTCTCCGGAAGAGCGGGGGGTTAGCTCCTACAATGAGCAGTTCTTC. Protein product: CASSSPEERGVSSYNEQFF.

The rearrangement joins TRBV5-1 to TRBJ1-4; maybe TRBD1 (6 bases). Per germline, CDR1 SGHRS and CDR2 YFSETQ. This CDR3 has 17 residues. Trimming removed 4 bases from V and 8 bases from J, with 24 bases in between. CDR3 region: CASSHRQQGREGEKLFF. DNA for the CDR3: TGCGCCAGCAGCCATCGTCAACAGGGTCGGGAGGGGGAAAAACTGTTTTTT. Combining the CDR3 with reference TRBV5-1 and TRBJ1-4 gives the whole variable domain KAGVTQTPRYLIKTRGQQVTLSCSPISGHRSVSWYQQTPGQGLQFLFEYFSETQRNKGNFPGRFSGRQFSNSRSEMNVSTLELGDSALYLCASSHRQQGREGEKLFFGSGTQLSVL.

The chain couples TRBV11-2 to TRBJ2-5, with TRBD2 matching 12 bases. The CDR3 spans 18 residues. V dropped 1 base and J dropped 4; count of bases not matched to a gene: 10. Germline values: CDR1 SGHAT, CDR2 FQNNGV. In nucleotides, the CDR3 is TGTGCCAGCAGCTTAGCGACTAGCGGGAGAGGGCGGGGAGAGACCCAGTACTTC. Amino acids: CASSLATSGRGRGETQYF. The variable domain in full, completed from reference TRBV11-2 and TRBJ2-5, reads EAGVAQSPRYKIIEKRQSVAFWCNPISGHATLYWYQQILGQGPKLLIQFQNNGVVDDSQLPKDRFSAERLKGVDSTLKIQPAKLEDSAVYLCASSLATSGRGRGETQYFGPGTRLLVL.

The genes are TRBV4-1 and TRBJ1-4; D is ambiguous. This CDR3 region has 15 residues. The V gene's germline CDR1 is MGHRA and CDR2 YSYEKL. The germline V and J ends were trimmed by 4 bases and 4 bases, with 13 bases remaining between them. CDR3 in amino acids: CASSRSAAGNEKLFF. For the CDR3, the DNA is TGCGCCAGCAGCCGAAGTGCGGCGGGTAATGAAAAACTGTTTTTT.

The rearrangement joins TRBV7-6 to TRBJ2-5; 9 nucleotides match TRBD1. There are 15 residues in the CDR3. From germline, CDR1 is SGHVS and CDR2 FNYEAQ. V shed 6 bases, J shed 3 bases, and the junction held 8 bases outside the gene matches. DNA of the CDR3: TGTGCCAGCAGTTTTAGAACAGGGGGCGAAGAGACCCAGTACTTC. This gives the protein CASSFRTGGEETQYF.

The genes are TRBV14 and TRBJ2-1, with 13 positions matching TRBD2. From germline, CDR1 is SGHDN and CDR2 FVKESK. Unmatched junction bases numbered 9, after V lost 4 bases and J lost 12 bases. The CDR3 sequence is 15 residues long. CDR3 sequence: CASSRQGLAGIGQFF. CDR3 DNA: TGTGCCAGCAGCCGTCAGGGACTAGCGGGAATTGGGCAGTTCTTC.

This clone came up a few times. This chain links TRBV7-9 with TRBJ2-5; maybe TRBD2 (6 bases). Trimming pared 6 bases from V and 4 bases from J, leaving 18 bases between. The CDR3 spans 15 residues. Germline-derived CDR1 and CDR2 are SEHNR and FQNEAQ (reference sequence). The CDR3 region has the DNA TGTGCCAGCAGTCTAGGGTCAAGGGGAGGAGAGACCCAGTACTTC. Encoded protein: CASSLGSRGGETQYF. Based on the CDR3 plus reference TRBV7-9 and TRBJ2-5, the full variable domain is DTGVSQNPRHKITKRGQNVTFRCDPISEHNRLYWYRQTLGQGPEFLTYFQNEAQLEKSRLLSDRFSAERPKGSFSTLEIQRTEQGDSAMYLCASSLGSRGGETQYFGPGTRLLVL.

The V gene is TRBV3-1 (or the pseudogene TRBV3-2), the J gene TRBJ1-2; D not certain. The CDR3 spans 12 residues. V gave up 1 base and J gave up 4 bases, with 4 bases separating them. Germline CDR1 LGHDT, CDR2 YNNKEL (reference sequence). In DNA form, the CDR3 reads TGTGCCAGCAGCCAAGGAGGCTATGGCTACACCTTC. Protein sequence: CASSQGGYGYTF.

This chain connects TRBV10-3 to TRBJ2-5, with D uncertain. This CDR3 is 12 amino acids long. Per the germline V gene, CDR1 is ENHRY and CDR2 is SYGVKD. Trimming took 0 bases from V and 7 from J, leaving 6 bases between them. This CDR3 is CAISESRSTQYF. DNA for the CDR3: TGTGCCATCAGTGAGTCAAGGTCGACCCAGTACTTC.

The chain recombines TRBV6-5 with TRBJ1-6; tentatively, D is TRBD1 (5 bases). V lost 10 bases and J 11 bases, leaving 15 bases between the germline ends. Germline V CDR1 and CDR2: MNHEY, SVGAGI. The CDR3 is 12 residues long. The CDR3 region is CATRELGAPLHF. The CDR3 region has the DNA TGTGCCACCCGAGAATTGGGGGCACCCCTCCACTTT.

The chain joins TRBV18 to TRBJ1-1; 8 bases agree with TRBD1. J was trimmed by 1 base and V by 5 bases; bases with no gene match: 6. The CDR3 has 15 amino acids. From germline, CDR1 is KGHSH and CDR2 LQKENI. In nucleotides, the CDR3 is TGTGCCAGCTCAGTGACAGGGGCGGGGAACACTGAAGCTTTCTTT. This sequence encodes CASSVTGAGNTEAFF.

The chain links TRBV5-1 to TRBJ1-6; D possibly corresponds to TRBD1 (6 bases). Trimming removed 4 bases at V and 5 bases at J, with 10 bases between. CDR1 and CDR2 (germline): SGHRS, YFSETQ. The CDR3 is 14 residues long. The CDR3 coding sequence is TGCGCCAGCAGCACGGGGGCTAATAATTCACCCCTCCACTTT. Translating it yields CASSTGANNSPLHF. Looking up the rest from reference TRBV5-1 and TRBJ1-6 gives the full variable domain: KAGVTQTPRYLIKTRGQQVTLSCSPISGHRSVSWYQQTPGQGLQFLFEYFSETQRNKGNFPGRFSGRQFSNSRSEMNVSTLELGDSALYLCASSTGANNSPLHFGNGTRLTVT.